This TCR beta chain was retrieved from a study of T cell repertoires in cytomegalovirus infection. Study information: In the study, CMV epitopes included recently identified HLA-C-restricted and well-studied HLA-B-restricted ones. An indication of both CMV infection and matching HLA type came from public TCR beta signatures. Study-level results: Carriage of CMV together with the relevant HLA was identifiable through cumulative public TCR beta family frequency. The ex vivo response showed dominance by HLA-C-restricted CMV-specific TCR beta clonotypes.

The CDR3 has 13 amino acids. The V segment lost 6 bases and the J segment 7 bases; nucleotides outside the gene matches: 8. In TCRdb, the reads were re-called with MiXCR into one record per CDR3 protein. Altogether under 120,000 distinct CDR3 sequences are present, 35% to 50% being singletons, with the ten largest covering about 76%. With regard to this clonotype: No antigen is known for it.

The clonotype originates from a human donor in good health (CMV status not recorded). Some clones in this sample may be carry-over from other donors' samples. This material consisted of CD8+ T cells from cultured PBMCs, taken from culture after CMV antigen stimulation. The rearrangement links TRBV12-3 or TRBV12-4 to TRBJ1-2, with 7 positions matching TRBD1. The DNA of the CDR3 is TGTGCCAGCAGCCCAGGGGGACTAACTGGCTACACCTTC. Translation gives CASSPGGLTGYTF.